This T cell receptor beta chain was sequenced during a study of blood T cells in healthy people across ages. This clonotype was seen a handful of times. Antigen specificity is unknown. Caucasian individuals from Russia who were healthy and aged 6 to 90 acted as donors. Per individual sample, total RNA of at least 5.5 micrograms was extracted. V lost 2 bases, J lost 4 bases, and 15 bases lay in between. CDR1 MNHEY and CDR2 SVGEGT come from the germline V gene. The CDR3 spans 16 residues. Study results and limitations: Observed TCR beta diversity per million T cells went down as age went up. This fall followed a roughly linear course with age.

The use of a sample-barcoded 5' primer and a J-beta primer mix characterized a second PCR of roughly 6 to 11 cycles. Each CDR3 protein is one row after TCRdb ran MiXCR on the 5' RACE reads. The data hold 920,000 or so distinct CDR3 sequences, with 45% observed a single time. The sequence was collected from an older woman in good health. Sequencing was performed on blood. The chain joins TRBV6-2 or TRBV6-3 to TRBJ2-1, with D possibly being TRBD2 (6 bases). The CDR3, as DNA: TGTGCCAGCAGTTACAGCCGTAGCGGAACGTACAATGAGCAGTTCTTC. Amino acids: CASSYSRSGTYNEQFF.